This section outlines one T cell receptor (beta chain) sequence together with its context. These data are taken from a study of patients and donors after allogeneic stem cell transplantation. TCRdb itself ran the RT-PCR reads through MiXCR, one entry per CDR3 protein. The profile covers roughly 190,000 distinct CDR3 sequences, with approximately 41% appearing a single time and 30% to 35% taken by the ten largest. Germline V CDR1 and CDR2: SGDLS, YYNGEE. The CDR3 spans 17 residues. The V segment lost 1 base and the J segment 0 bases; nucleotides outside the gene matches: 5. Specimen: blood, either unsorted or a sorted T cell fraction (not recorded which). This receptor was identified in a human donor who was either an allogeneic HSCT recipient or a stem cell or donor lymphocyte infusion donor (not recorded which). It is not recorded whose cells these are; they may come from a transplant donor. J is TRBJ2-3 and V is TRBV9; 10 bases map to TRBD2. CDR3: CASSVSLAGASTDTQYF. For the CDR3, the DNA is TGTGCCAGCAGCGTATCTCTAGCGGGAGCTAGCACAGATACGCAGTATTTT.